The TCR beta chain described here comes from a study of T cells in Graves' hyperthyroidism and ophthalmopathy. At the level of the study: The blood sample was taken at first diagnosis, before treatment began.

The V gene end was trimmed by 4 bases and the J gene end by 2 bases; junction bases not matched to a gene: 6. Germline assignment: CDR1 SGHRS and CDR2 YFSETQ. This CDR3 contains 14 residues. Amplified regions were TCR beta CDR3 sequences from RNA transcripts. First-round RT-PCR with HTBI primers amplified the TCR CDR3 region. Each CDR3 protein is one row after TCRdb ran MiXCR on the multiplex PCR reads. Of hundreds of thousands of distinct CDR3 sequences detected, roughly a sixth appear once; the ten largest clones hold roughly 3.3%. The sequence came from a woman in her thirties or forties with Graves' ophthalmopathy. The rearrangement joins TRBV5-1 to TRBJ2-7, with 7 bases fitting TRBD1. Sequenced sample: blood. CDR3 bases: TGCGCCAGCAGCACGACAGGGACCACCTACGAGCAGTACTTC. Residues: CASSTTGTTYEQYF.